Sequencing of this T cell receptor (beta chain) was carried out in a study of T-cell reconstitution after alpha-beta-depleted transplantation in children. The CDR3 runs 21 residues. Germline V CDR1 and CDR2: LGHDT, YNNKEL (reference sequence). Unmatched junction bases numbered 11, after V lost 0 bases and J lost 0 bases. Comments on this clonotype: No antigen is known for it.

Preparing the TCRbeta library involved the use of unique molecular identifiers. From the PCR reads, TCRdb called clonotypes with MiXCR, one entry per CDR3 protein. Counted here are hundreds of thousands of distinct CDR3 sequences, 16% occurring once; the ten biggest clones make up 25% to 35%. General study points: Several hundred expanded graft clones reportedly supplied alpha-beta T cells about two months after transplant. Surviving thymic progenitors and recipient T cells were the source of high TCRbeta diversity at day 60 in some patients.

Sequenced material: PBMCs, mostly from graft donor cells, taken 360 days after TCRalphabeta/CD19-depleted stem cell transplant. V gene TRBV3-1 combines with J gene TRBJ2-3, with 14 bases lining up with TRBD2. This receptor was taken from a boy in the first two years of life who had a stem cell transplant for Wiskott-Aldrich syndrome, so the T cells may come from the graft donor. The chain's CDR3 is CASSQDPGLAGGNSSTDTQYF. The DNA for the CDR3 is TGTGCCAGCAGCCAAGATCCAGGACTAGCGGGAGGCAACTCTAGCACAGATACGCAGTATTTT.